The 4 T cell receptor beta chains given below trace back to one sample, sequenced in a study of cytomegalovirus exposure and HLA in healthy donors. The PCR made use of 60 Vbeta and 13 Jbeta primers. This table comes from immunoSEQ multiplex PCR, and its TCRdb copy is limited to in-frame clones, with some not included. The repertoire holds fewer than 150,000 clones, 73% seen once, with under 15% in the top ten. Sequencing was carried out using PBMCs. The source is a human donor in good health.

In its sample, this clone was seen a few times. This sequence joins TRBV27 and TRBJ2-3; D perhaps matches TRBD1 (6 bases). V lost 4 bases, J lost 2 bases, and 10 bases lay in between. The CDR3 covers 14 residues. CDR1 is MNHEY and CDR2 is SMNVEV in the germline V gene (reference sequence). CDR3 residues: CASSWQGYTDTQYF. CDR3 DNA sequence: TGTGCCAGCAGTTGGCAGGGGTACACAGATACGCAGTATTTT.

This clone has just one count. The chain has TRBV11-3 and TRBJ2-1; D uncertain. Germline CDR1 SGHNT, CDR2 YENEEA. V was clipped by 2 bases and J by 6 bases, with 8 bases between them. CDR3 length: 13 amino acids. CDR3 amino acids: CASSLSRPNEQFF. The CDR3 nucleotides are TGTGCCAGCAGCTTAAGCCGTCCCAATGAGCAGTTCTTC. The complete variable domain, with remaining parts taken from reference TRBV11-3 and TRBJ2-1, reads EAGVVQSPRYKIIEKKQPVAFWCNPISGHNTLYWYLQNLGQGPELLIRYENEEAVDDSQLPKDRFSAERLKGVDSTLKIQPAELGDSAVYLCASSLSRPNEQFFGPGTRLTVL.

As DNA, the CDR3 is TGTGCCATCACCCTGACAGAGAACACTGAAGCTTTCTTT. It translates to CAITLTENTEAFF. The chain couples TRBV10-3 to TRBJ1-1, with a tentative D call TRBD1 (5 bases). Trimming removed 7 bases from V and 1 base from J, with 10 bases in between. This CDR3 is built from 13 residues. Germline-derived CDR1 and CDR2 are ENHRY and SYGVKD.

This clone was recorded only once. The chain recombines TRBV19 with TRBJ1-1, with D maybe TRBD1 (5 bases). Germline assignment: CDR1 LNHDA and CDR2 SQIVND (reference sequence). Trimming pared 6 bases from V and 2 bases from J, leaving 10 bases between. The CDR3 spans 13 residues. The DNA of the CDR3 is TGTGCCAGTAGCAGGACATCAAACACTGAAGCTTTCTTT. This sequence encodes CASSRTSNTEAFF.